The present T cell receptor (beta chain) was sequenced within a study of T-cell reconstitution after alpha-beta-depleted transplantation in children. The CDR3 runs 14 residues. Germline loops: CDR1 SGHRS, CDR2 YFSETQ. Trimming took 7 bases from V and 8 from J; bases not matched to a gene: 11. Regarding the study as a whole: The authors attributed T-cell counts and diversity one year after transplant mostly to newly produced T cells. Alpha-beta T cells about two months after transplant reportedly derived from several hundred expanded graft clones. Some patients' high day-60 TCRbeta diversity was attributed to recipient cells surviving conditioning.

Preparation of the TCRbeta library involved a method that used unique molecular identifiers. One entry per CDR3 protein results from TCRdb running MiXCR on the PCR reads. The sample yields roughly 30,000 distinct CDR3 sequences, under 7.5% seen once. This clonotype was counted ten times or more. The antigen is undetermined. The source is a child younger than two who had a stem cell transplant for acute myeloid leukemia, so the T cells may come from the graft donor. The sequencing used peripheral blood, collected 60 days after TCRalphabeta/CD19-depleted stem cell transplant. The chain employs TRBV5-1 and TRBJ2-1, with 8 bases fitting TRBD2. The CDR3 bases are TGCGCCAGCTCTGGGGGCGGGGGGCACCATGAGCAGTTCTTC. Translating gives CASSGGGGHHEQFF. Variable domain in full (rest from reference TRBV5-1 and TRBJ2-1): KAGVTQTPRYLIKTRGQQVTLSCSPISGHRSVSWYQQTPGQGLQFLFEYFSETQRNKGNFPGRFSGRQFSNSRSEMNVSTLELGDSALYLCASSGGGGHHEQFFGPGTRLTVL.